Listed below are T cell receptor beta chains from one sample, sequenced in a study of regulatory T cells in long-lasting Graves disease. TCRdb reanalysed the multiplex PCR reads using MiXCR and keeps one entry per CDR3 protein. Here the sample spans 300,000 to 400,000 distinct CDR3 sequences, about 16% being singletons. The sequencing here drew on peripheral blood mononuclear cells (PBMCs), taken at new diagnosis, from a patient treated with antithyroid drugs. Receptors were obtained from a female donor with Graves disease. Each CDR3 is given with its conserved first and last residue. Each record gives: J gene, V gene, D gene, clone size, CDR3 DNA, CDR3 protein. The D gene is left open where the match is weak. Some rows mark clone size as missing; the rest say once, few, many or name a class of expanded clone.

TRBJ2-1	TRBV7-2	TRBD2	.	TGTGCCAGCAGCTTAGCGGTCATAGCGGGGGTTTTCTACAATGAGCAGTTCTTC	CASSLAVIAGVFYNEQFF
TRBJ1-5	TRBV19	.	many	TGTGCCAGTAGTAGGAGGGAGGGTAACGATCAGCCCCAGCATTTT	CASSRREGNDQPQHF
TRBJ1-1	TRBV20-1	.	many	TGCAGTGCTGTACACCGGGCCGCTGGCACTGAAGCTTTCTTT	CSAVHRAAGTEAFF
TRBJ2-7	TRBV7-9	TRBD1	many	TGTGCCAGCAGCTTTCCGGCGGGCAGGGGGCTCGACGCTTCCTACGAGCAGTACTTC	CASSFPAGRGLDASYEQYF
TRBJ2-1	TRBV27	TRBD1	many	TGTGCCAGCAGTTCGGGACAGGGATACAATGAGCAGTTCTTC	CASSSGQGYNEQFF
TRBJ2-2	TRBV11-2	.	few	TGTGCCAGCAGCCATCACGGGACCCTCCGGGGCGGGGAGCTGTTTTTT	CASSHHGTLRGGELFF
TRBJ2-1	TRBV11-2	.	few	TGTGCCAGCAGTTCCGGGATCTTTCTTTACAATGAGCAGTTCTTC	CASSSGIFLYNEQFF
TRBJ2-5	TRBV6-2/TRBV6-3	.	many	TGTGCCAGCAGTTACGATCCCCTCTACCAAGAGACCCAGTACTTC	CASSYDPLYQETQYF
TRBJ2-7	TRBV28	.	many	TGTGCCAGCAGTCGAACCTCGAGCTCCTACGAGCAGTACTTC	CASSRTSSSYEQYF
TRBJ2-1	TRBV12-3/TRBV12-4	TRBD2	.	TGTGCCAGCAGGGGTAGCGGGGGGGACAATGAGCAGTTCTTC	CASRGSGGDNEQFF
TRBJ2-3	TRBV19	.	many	TGTGCCAGTAGTACGGTTGACAGCAACACAGATACGCAGTATTTT	CASSTVDSNTDTQYF
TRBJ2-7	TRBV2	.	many	TGTGCCAGCACTTCCGACAGATCCTCCTACGAGCAGTACTTC	CASTSDRSSYEQYF
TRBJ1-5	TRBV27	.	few	TGTGCCAGCCACCAGGGGCCCCAGCATTTT	CASHQGPQHF
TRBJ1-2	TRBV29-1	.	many	TGCAGCGTCGTCCGCAGGGGCGTGAGTTATGGCTACACCTTC	CSVVRRGVSYGYTF
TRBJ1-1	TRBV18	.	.	TGTGCCAGCTCACCACAGGTAGGGGCAATGAACACTGAAGCTTTCTTT	CASSPQVGAMNTEAFF
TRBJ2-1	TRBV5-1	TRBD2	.	TGCGCCAGCAGCACTAGCGGGAGGGCCGGGGATGAGCAGTTCTTC	CASSTSGRAGDEQFF
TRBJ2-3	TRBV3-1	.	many	TGTGCCAGCAGCCAAGCCGGGGCCAGGCGGGCCGGGACAGATACGCAGTATTTT	CASSQAGARRAGTDTQYF
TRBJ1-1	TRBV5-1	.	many	TGTGCCAGCAGCTTGGTGTCAGGACGGAATGAAGCTTTCTTT	CASSLVSGRNEAFF
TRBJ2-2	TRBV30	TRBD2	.	TGTGCCTGGAGTAGGTTGCGGGAGGATACCGGGGAGCTGTTTTTT	CAWSRLREDTGELFF
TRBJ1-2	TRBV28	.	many	TGTGCCAGCAGCCGTCCCGGACAGCTCTATGGCTACACCTTC	CASSRPGQLYGYTF
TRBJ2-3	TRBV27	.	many	TGTGCCAGCAGTTTATTCCGGGTCACAGATACGCAGTATTTT	CASSLFRVTDTQYF
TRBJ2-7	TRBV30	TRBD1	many	TGTGCCTGGAGCAAAATCCGGACAGGGGTCGAGCAGTACTTC	CAWSKIRTGVEQYF
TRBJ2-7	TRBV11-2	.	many	TGTGCCAGCAGCTTAGACGGTGTGTCGGCCGTAGGATCCTACGAGCAGTACTTC	CASSLDGVSAVGSYEQYF
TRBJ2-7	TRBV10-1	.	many	TGCGCCAGCAGTGCCTCGACTCCAGGCGAGCAGTACTTC	CASSASTPGEQYF
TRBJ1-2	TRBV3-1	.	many	TGTGCCAGCAGCCCCGGAGGAGGAGGGGCAGACCCATATGGCTACACCTTC	CASSPGGGGADPYGYTF
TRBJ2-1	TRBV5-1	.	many	TGCGCCAGCAGCCCGGGTGAGCACAATGAGCAGTTCTTC	CASSPGEHNEQFF
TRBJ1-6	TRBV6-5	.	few	TGTGCCAGCAGTTATGATGGTAATTCACCCCTCCACTTT	CASSYDGNSPLHF
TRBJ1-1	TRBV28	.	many	TGTGCCAGCAGTTTTTGGACAGAGGGAAACACTGAAGCTTTCTTT	CASSFWTEGNTEAFF
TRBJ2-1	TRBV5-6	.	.	TGTGCCAGCAGCTTGGGACTGGCGAGTGAGCAGTTCTTC	CASSLGLASEQFF
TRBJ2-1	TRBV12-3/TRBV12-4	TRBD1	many	TGTGCCAGCAGTTTAGACAGGGGGCAGGGTGAGCAGTTCTTC	CASSLDRGQGEQFF
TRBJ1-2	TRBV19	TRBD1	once	TGTGCCAGTAGTTGGCGGAGACAGGGTGATCATGGCTACACCTTC	CASSWRRQGDHGYTF
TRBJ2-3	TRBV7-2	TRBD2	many	TGTGCCAGCAGCCCCCTAGCGGGAGGGCCAGATACGCAGTATTTT	CASSPLAGGPDTQYF
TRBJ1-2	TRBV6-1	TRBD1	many	TGTGCCAGCAGTACCGAGCAGGGGGCTGACTATGGCTACACCTTC	CASSTEQGADYGYTF
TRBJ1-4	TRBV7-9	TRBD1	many	TGTGCCAGCAGCGATCGGACAGGGACGGATGAAAAACTGTTTTTT	CASSDRTGTDEKLFF
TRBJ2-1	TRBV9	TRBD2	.	TGTGCCAGCAGCGCCCATGGGAGGGCGGGATTCGGTGCGGGTGAGCAGTTCTTC	CASSAHGRAGFGAGEQFF
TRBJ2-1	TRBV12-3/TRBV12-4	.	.	TGTGCCAGCAGTCCCGGGACTGACTTCAATGAGCAGTTCTTC	CASSPGTDFNEQFF
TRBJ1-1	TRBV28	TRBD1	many	TGTGCCAGTAAACGACAGGGTGTAAGGAGCACTGAAGCTTTCTTT	CASKRQGVRSTEAFF
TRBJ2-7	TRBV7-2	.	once	TGTGCCAGCAGCTCCGCTCTAGGTAGCGGCGAGCAGTACTTC	CASSSALGSGEQYF
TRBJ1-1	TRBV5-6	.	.	TGTGCCAGCAGCGGTGGGGGATTTGACACTGAAGCTTTCTTT	CASSGGGFDTEAFF
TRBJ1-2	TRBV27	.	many	TGTGCCAGCAGTTTGGTCCCTCGCGTGGACTATGGCTACACCTTC	CASSLVPRVDYGYTF
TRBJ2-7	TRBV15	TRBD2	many	TGTGCCACCAGCAGGACTAGCGGGAGTCTCGAGCAGTACTTC	CATSRTSGSLEQYF
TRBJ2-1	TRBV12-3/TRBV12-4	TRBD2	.	TGTGCCAGCACCCCCGGGACTAGCGGGGGGGCCCGGAACAATGAGCAGTTCTTC	CASTPGTSGGARNNEQFF
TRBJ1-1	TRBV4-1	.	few	TGCGCCAGCAGCCCATTGACGGGGGGGAACACTGAAGCTTTCTTT	CASSPLTGGNTEAFF
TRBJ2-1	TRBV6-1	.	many	TGTGCCAGCAGTCTGACGGACAGCCCTTTAATCTCCTACAATGAGCAGTTCTTC	CASSLTDSPLISYNEQFF